The entry that follows covers one T cell receptor beta chain sequence. Antigen: not known. TCRdb's copy holds only in-frame clones and misses some; the assay was immunoSEQ multiplex PCR. Counted here are 120,000 or so clones, approximately 85% occurring once; the ten biggest clones make up around 6.2%. The CDR3 loop spans 13 amino acids. The V segment lost 11 bases and the J segment 5 bases; nucleotides outside the gene matches: 9. Germline lookup yields CDR1 MNHEY and CDR2 SMNVEV (reference sequence). These data come from a study of T cell responses to AZD1222 COVID-19 vaccine. Study summary: The analysis combined second doses at about 4 or about 12 weeks. General study points: White British ancestry dominated among donors, who included more females, and clonal diversity was possibly underestimated. At baseline, just 6 or 7 AZD1222 recipients tested seropositive. The study reported that nearly half of spike-specific TCRs target unmutated variant regions.

This clonotype was sampled from an adult in good health. The chain employs TRBV27 and TRBJ1-1; the match to TRBD1 covers 9 bases. Sequencing was performed on peripheral blood, taken on day 0 of AZD1222 vaccination. The CDR3 loop is CAAGQGLVTEAFF. For the CDR3, the DNA is TGTGCCGCAGGACAGGGGTTAGTTACTGAAGCTTTCTTT.